This TCR beta chain was profiled in a study of blood T cell repertoires in COVID-19. With V trimmed by 5 bases and J by 6 bases, 8 bases remained unmatched. The CDR3 loop spans 15 amino acids. Germline CDR1 and CDR2: LNHDA and SQIVND (reference sequence). Sequencing was performed with immunoSEQ multiplex PCR; in TCRdb, only in-frame clones are kept and a portion is missing. The data contain approximately 400,000 clones, just over 90% of them singletons. This receptor was taken from a woman aged 40 to 50 who had been exposed to COVID-19. Sequenced sample: PBMCs or T cells enriched from blood (not recorded which). The chain is built from TRBV19 and TRBJ2-7, with 12 bases fitting TRBD1. The CDR3 DNA sequence: TGTGCCAGTAGTGGGGGACAGGGGGCGGCTCGCGAGCAGTACTTC. Translated: CASSGGQGAAREQYF.